Shown below are 15 T cell receptor beta chains from a single sample sequenced in a study of T cell repertoires in ileal Crohn's disease. Clones were read by immunoSEQ multiplex PCR, and TCRdb kept only the in-frame ones, dropping some. The sample includes fewer than 6,500 clones, around three quarters of them seen just once. Time point specified: proximal margin of the surgical specimen (macroscopically non-inflamed). Sequencing used ileal tissue. These receptors were collected from an adult with Crohn's disease.

The chain couples TRBV30 to TRBJ2-7; the D gene is possibly TRBD2 (5 bases). The CDR3 is 13 residues long. V was shortened by 2 bases and J by 2 bases, with 10 bases between the two germline ends. Germline V gene data show CDR1 as GTSNPN and CDR2 as SVGIG (reference sequence). The CDR3 sequence: CAWSRSGTYEQYF. Here the CDR3 DNA reads TGTGCCTGGAGTCGAAGCGGCACCTACGAGCAGTACTTC.

The chain couples TRBV15 to TRBJ1-2; the D is unclear. Trimming removed 5 bases from V and 4 bases from J, with 14 bases in between. This CDR3 is 14 amino acids long. CDR1 is LNHNV, CDR2 YYDKDF, per germline (reference sequence). In DNA, the CDR3 is TGTGCCACCAGCCAGACAAGGACTCTCTATGGCTACACCTTC. Amino acids: CATSQTRTLYGYTF.

J is TRBJ2-3 and V is TRBV30; no definite D call. The CDR3 has 12 amino acids. Deletions cut 0 bases from V and 2 bases from J, with 3 bases between. The germline gives CDR1 GTSNPN, CDR2 SVGIG (reference sequence). CDR3 nucleotides: TGTGCCTGGAGTGTCGTCACAGATACGCAGTATTTT. This sequence encodes CAWSVVTDTQYF.

CDR3 protein: CASSLTPEGGEQFF. The CDR3 DNA follows: TGCGCCAGCAGCTTGACCCCGGAAGGGGGTGAGCAGTTCTTC. V usage is TRBV5-1 and J usage is TRBJ2-1, with TRBD1 as a possible D gene (6 bases). The CDR3 is 14 residues long. V lost 1 base to trimming and J lost 9 bases, with 14 bases between them. CDR1 and CDR2 from the germline V gene are SGHRS and YFSETQ.

The V call is TRBV18, the J call TRBJ2-2, with 11 bases aligning to TRBD2. Germline V gene lookup returns CDR1 KGHSH and CDR2 LQKENI. The CDR3 extends over 17 amino acids. V lost 1 base and J lost 6; bases outside the gene matches: 7. The CDR3 protein is CASSPLSRTSGSGELFF. Here the CDR3 DNA reads TGTGCCAGCTCACCACTGTCACGGACTAGCGGGTCCGGGGAGCTGTTTTTT. Supplemented by reference TRBV18 and TRBJ2-2, the full variable domain reads NAGVMQNPRHLVRRRGQEARLRCSPMKGHSHVYWYRQLPEEGLKFMVYLQKENIIDESGMPKERFSAEFPKEGPSILRIQQVVRGDSAAYFCASSPLSRTSGSGELFFGEGSRLTVL.

This rearrangement joins TRBV5-4 to TRBJ2-2, with D unresolved. The CDR3 consists of 14 residues. Germline CDR1 SGHNT, CDR2 YYREEE (reference sequence). The ends were cut back, 0 bases at V and 6 bases at J, with 9 bases in the middle. The CDR3 region has the DNA TGTGCCAGCAGCTTGGATGGTCTCGCCGGGGAGCTGTTTTTT. Protein: CASSLDGLAGELFF.

The V call is TRBV2, the J call TRBJ2-1; 11 bases agree with TRBD2. The ends lost 4 bases at V and 5 bases at J; junction bases unmatched: 7. This CDR3 spans 16 amino acids. Per the germline V gene, CDR1 is SNHLY and CDR2 is FYNNEI. The CDR3: CASSGTLAGADNEQFF. CDR3 nucleotides: TGTGCCAGCAGTGGGACACTAGCGGGAGCCGACAATGAGCAGTTCTTC.

The CDR3 sequence is CASSGETTLGEQFF. The CDR3 nucleotides read TGCGCCAGCAGTGGAGAGACCACCTTGGGTGAGCAGTTCTTC. V gene TRBV10-2 combines with J gene TRBJ2-1; D remains unclear. V was cut by 4 bases and J by 9 bases, with 16 bases left in between. The germline V gene has CDR1 WSHSY and CDR2 SAAADI. This CDR3 comprises 14 residues.

This clone was detected only a few times. The chain uses TRBV2 and TRBJ1-5; TRBD1 matches at 7 bases. Germline values: CDR1 SNHLY, CDR2 FYNNEI. J lost 8 bases, V lost 6 bases, and 10 bases had no gene match. This CDR3 has 14 amino acids. CDR3 nucleotide sequence: TGTGCCAGCAGGGAGAACAGGGGAGCGGAGCCCCAGCATTTT. It is translated as CASRENRGAEPQHF.

The gene calls are TRBV6-5 and TRBJ2-1, with a possible D match to TRBD1 (6 bases). V shed 8 bases and J shed 6 bases, with 14 bases lying between them. CDR3 length: 13 residues. CDR1 is MNHEY, CDR2 SVGAGI, per germline. CDR3 residues: CASGDGTTNEQFF. In DNA, the CDR3 is TGTGCCAGCGGAGACGGGACAACCAATGAGCAGTTCTTC.

The chain joins TRBV5-1 to TRBJ2-2; D gene unclear. Trimming stripped 5 bases from V and 7 bases from J, with 12 bases between. Germline CDR1 SGHRS, CDR2 YFSETQ. CDR3 length: 13 residues. The CDR3 nucleotides are TGCGCCAGCAGTTCTCTCGAAGTCGGGGAGCTGTTTTTT. It specifies CASSSLEVGELFF. The whole variable domain, remainder taken from reference TRBV5-1 and TRBJ2-2, is KAGVTQTPRYLIKTRGQQVTLSCSPISGHRSVSWYQQTPGQGLQFLFEYFSETQRNKGNFPGRFSGRQFSNSRSEMNVSTLELGDSALYLCASSSLEVGELFFGEGSRLTVL.

This sequence joins TRBV4-3 and TRBJ2-1, with 8 nucleotides matching TRBD1. The germline V gene encodes CDR1 LGHNA and CDR2 YSLEER. V dropped 4 bases and J dropped 3; count of bases not matched to a gene: 5. This CDR3 is 15 amino acids long. The CDR3 bases are TGCGCCAGCAGCCCGGGACAGGTGGACTACAATGAGCAGTTCTTC. Its protein product is CASSPGQVDYNEQFF.

The chain is built from TRBV5-4 and TRBJ1-1; D call uncertain. Per the germline V gene, CDR1 is SGHNT and CDR2 is YYREEE (reference sequence). The CDR3 runs 16 residues. Trimming took 2 bases from V and 1 from J, leaving 15 bases between them. The CDR3 sequence: CASSFLSSGGNTEAFF. DNA of the CDR3: TGTGCCAGCAGCTTCCTATCTTCAGGCGGGAACACTGAAGCTTTCTTT.

The gene calls are TRBV5-6 and TRBJ2-7; no clear D gene. Germline values: CDR1 SGHDT, CDR2 YYEEEE. The CDR3 has 14 residues. The V and J ends lost 0 bases and 5 bases respectively, with 12 bases between them. Here the CDR3 reads CASSLDSHANEQYF. The CDR3 DNA is TGTGCCAGCAGCTTGGACAGCCACGCCAACGAGCAGTACTTC.

The rearrangement uses TRBV28 and TRBJ1-5; 10 nucleotides line up with TRBD1. CDR3 size: 14 residues. Per the germline V gene, CDR1 is MDHEN and CDR2 is SYDVKM. V lost 4 bases, J lost 7 bases, and 4 bases stayed unmatched. CDR3 sequence reads: CASSSVDRGQPQHF. CDR3 nucleotides: TGTGCCAGCAGTTCAGTGGACAGGGGGCAGCCCCAGCATTTT. Looking up the rest from reference TRBV28 and TRBJ1-5 gives the full variable domain: DVKVTQSSRYLVKRTGEKVFLECVQDMDHENMFWYRQDPGLGLRLIYFSYDVKMKEKGDIPEGYSVSREKKERFSLILESASTNQTSMYLCASSSVDRGQPQHFGDGTRLSIL.